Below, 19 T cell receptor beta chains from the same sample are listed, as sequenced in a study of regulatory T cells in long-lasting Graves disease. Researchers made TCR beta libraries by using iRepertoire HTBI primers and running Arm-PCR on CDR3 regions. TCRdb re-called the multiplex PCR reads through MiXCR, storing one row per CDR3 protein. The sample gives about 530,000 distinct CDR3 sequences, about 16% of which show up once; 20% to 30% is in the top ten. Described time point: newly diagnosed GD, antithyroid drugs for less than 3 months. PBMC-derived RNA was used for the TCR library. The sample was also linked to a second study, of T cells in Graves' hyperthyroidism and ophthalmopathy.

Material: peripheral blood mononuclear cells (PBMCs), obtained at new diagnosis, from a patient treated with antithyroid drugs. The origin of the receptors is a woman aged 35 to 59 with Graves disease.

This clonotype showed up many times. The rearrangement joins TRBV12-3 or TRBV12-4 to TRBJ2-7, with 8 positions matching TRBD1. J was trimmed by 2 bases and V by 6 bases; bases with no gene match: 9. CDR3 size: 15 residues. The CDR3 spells CASRAGTGLTYEQYF. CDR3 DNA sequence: TGTGCCAGCAGAGCCGGGACAGGCCTTACCTACGAGCAGTACTTC.

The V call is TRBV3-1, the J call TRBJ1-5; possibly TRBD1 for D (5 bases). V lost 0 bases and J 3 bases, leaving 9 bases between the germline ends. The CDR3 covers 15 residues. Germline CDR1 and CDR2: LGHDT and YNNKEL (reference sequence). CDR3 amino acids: CASSQDWGTNQPQHF. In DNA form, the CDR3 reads TGTGCCAGCAGCCAAGACTGGGGGACCAATCAGCCCCAGCATTTT.

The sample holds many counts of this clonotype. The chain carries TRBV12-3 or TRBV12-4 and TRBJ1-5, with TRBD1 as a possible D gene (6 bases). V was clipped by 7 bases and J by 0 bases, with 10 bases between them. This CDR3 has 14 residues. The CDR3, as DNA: TGTGCCAGCACGGGGGGCAGTAGCAATCAGCCCCAGCATTTT. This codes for CASTGGSSNQPQHF.

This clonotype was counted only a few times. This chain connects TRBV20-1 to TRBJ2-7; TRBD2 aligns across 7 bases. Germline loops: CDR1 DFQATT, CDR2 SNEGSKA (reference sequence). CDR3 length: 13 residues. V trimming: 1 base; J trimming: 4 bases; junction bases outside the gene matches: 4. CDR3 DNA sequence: TGCAGTGCTAGAGTGTCTAGCGGATACGAGCAGTACTTC. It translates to CSARVSSGYEQYF.

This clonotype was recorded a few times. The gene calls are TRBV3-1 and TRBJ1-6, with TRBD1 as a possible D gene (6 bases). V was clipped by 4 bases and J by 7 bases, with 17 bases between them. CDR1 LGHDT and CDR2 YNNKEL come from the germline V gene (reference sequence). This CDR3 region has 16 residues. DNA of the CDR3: TGTGCCAGCAGCCGAGACCCACAGGGTCGGAATTCACCCCTCCACTTT. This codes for CASSRDPQGRNSPLHF.

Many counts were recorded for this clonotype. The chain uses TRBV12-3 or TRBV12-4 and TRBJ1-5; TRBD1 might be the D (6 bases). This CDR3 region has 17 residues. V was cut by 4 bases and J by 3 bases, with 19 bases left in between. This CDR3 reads CASSSHWGRGANQPQHF. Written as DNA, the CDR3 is TGTGCCAGCAGTTCCCATTGGGGAAGGGGGGCCAATCAGCCCCAGCATTTT.

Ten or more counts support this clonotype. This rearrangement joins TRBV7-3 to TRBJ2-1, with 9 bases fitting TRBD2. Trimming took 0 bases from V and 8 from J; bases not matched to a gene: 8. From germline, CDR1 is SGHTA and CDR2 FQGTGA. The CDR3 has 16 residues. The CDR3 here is CASSLTSGGPVYEQFF. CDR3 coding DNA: TGTGCCAGCAGCTTAACTAGCGGGGGACCCGTGTATGAGCAGTTCTTC.

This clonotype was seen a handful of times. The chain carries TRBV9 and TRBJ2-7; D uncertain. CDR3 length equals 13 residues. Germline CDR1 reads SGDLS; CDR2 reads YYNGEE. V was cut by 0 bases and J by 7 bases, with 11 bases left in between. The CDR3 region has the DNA TGTGCCAGCAGCGTAGGGACGGCGAATGAGCAGTACTTC. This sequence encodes CASSVGTANEQYF.

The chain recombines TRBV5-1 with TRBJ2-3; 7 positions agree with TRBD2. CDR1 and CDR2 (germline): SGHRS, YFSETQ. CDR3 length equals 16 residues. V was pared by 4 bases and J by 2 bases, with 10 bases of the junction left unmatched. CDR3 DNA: TGCGCCAGCAGCCCCCCCTGGGGAGGGGCCACAGATACGCAGTATTTT. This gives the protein CASSPPWGGATDTQYF. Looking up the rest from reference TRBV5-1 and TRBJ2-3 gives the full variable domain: KAGVTQTPRYLIKTRGQQVTLSCSPISGHRSVSWYQQTPGQGLQFLFEYFSETQRNKGNFPGRFSGRQFSNSRSEMNVSTLELGDSALYLCASSPPWGGATDTQYFGPGTRLTVL.

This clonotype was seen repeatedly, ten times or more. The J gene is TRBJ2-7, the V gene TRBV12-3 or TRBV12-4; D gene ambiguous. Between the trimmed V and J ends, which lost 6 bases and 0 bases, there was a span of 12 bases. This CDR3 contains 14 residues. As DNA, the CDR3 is TGTGCCAGCAGCGACGGCGGCATCTCCTACGAGCAGTACTTC. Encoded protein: CASSDGGISYEQYF.

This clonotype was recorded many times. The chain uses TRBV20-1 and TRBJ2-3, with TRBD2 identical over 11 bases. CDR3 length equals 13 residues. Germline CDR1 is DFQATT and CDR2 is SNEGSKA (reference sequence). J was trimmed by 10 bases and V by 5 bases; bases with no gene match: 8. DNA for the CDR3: TGCAGTGCTCCTACCTCGACTAGCGGGGCGCAGTATTTT. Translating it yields CSAPTSTSGAQYF.

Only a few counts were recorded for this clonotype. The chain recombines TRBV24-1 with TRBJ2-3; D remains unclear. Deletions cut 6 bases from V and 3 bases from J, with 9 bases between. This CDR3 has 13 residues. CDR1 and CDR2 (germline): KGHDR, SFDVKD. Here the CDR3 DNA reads TGTGCCACCAGTCAGCTAGGGACAGATACGCAGTATTTT. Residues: CATSQLGTDTQYF.

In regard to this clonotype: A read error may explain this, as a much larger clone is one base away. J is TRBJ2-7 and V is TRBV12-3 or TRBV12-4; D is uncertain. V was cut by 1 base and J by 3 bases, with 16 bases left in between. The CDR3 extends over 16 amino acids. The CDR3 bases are TGTGCCAGCAGTTTAGGAGGCCTCTCCCCATTCTACGAGCAGTACTTC. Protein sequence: CASSLGGLSPFYEQYF.

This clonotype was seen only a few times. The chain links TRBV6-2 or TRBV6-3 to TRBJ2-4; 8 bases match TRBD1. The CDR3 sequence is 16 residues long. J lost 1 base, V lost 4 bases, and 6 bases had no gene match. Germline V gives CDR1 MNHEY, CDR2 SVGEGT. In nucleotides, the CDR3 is TGTGCCAGCAGTTCCATTCGGACAGGGGCCAAAAACATTCAGTACTTC. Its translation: CASSSIRTGAKNIQYF.

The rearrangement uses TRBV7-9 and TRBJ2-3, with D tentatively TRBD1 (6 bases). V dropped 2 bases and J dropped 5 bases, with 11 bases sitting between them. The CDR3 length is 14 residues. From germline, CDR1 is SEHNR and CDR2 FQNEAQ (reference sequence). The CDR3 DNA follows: TGTGCCAGCAGCTTACTCCGGACAGTAGATACGCAGTATTTT. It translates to CASSLLRTVDTQYF.

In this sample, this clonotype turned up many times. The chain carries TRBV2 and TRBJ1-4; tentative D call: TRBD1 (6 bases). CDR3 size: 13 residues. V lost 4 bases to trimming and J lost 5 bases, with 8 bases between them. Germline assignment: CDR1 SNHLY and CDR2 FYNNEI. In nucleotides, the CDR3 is TGTGCCAGCAGTGCGGGACAAAATGAAAAACTGTTTTTT. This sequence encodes CASSAGQNEKLFF.

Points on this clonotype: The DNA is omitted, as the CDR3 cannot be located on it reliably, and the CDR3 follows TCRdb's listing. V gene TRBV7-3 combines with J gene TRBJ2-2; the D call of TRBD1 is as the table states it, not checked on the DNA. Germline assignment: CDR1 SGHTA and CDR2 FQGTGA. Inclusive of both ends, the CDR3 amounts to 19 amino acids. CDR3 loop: CASSPGQGSSSRTPGSCFF.

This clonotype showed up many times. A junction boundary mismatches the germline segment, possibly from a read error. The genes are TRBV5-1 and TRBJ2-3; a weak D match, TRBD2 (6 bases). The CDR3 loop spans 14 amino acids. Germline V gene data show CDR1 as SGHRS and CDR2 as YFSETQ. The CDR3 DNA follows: TGTGCCAGCAGCTTTCGACTAGTCTCAGATACGCAGTATTTT. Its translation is CASSFRLVSDTQYF.

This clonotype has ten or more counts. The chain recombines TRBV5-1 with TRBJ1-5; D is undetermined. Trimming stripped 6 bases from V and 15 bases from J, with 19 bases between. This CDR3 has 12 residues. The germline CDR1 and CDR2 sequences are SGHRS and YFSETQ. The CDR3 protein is CASNGPEGPGHF. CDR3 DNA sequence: TGCGCCAGCAATGGTCCTGAGGGTCCAGGGCATTTT.